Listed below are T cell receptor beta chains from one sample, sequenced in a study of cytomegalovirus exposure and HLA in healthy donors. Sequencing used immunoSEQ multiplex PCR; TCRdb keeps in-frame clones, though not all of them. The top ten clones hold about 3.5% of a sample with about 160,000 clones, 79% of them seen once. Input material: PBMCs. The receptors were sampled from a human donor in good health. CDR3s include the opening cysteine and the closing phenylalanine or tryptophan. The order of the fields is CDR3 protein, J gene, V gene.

CASSSEWASNQPQHF TRBJ1-5 TRBV19
CASSYSSGASTGELFF TRBJ2-2 TRBV6-6
CASSRDRRRGSEKLFF TRBJ1-4 TRBV5-1
CASSLTGDSNQPQHF TRBJ1-5 TRBV5-4
CASSSGLAGETDTQYF TRBJ2-3 TRBV7-9
CASRLAGENEQFF TRBJ2-1 TRBV7-9
CASSPRPPTTGSSNQPQHF TRBJ1-5 TRBV7-8
CASSLEESGGVTDTQYF TRBJ2-3 TRBV5-1
CASSFGGSSYNEQFF TRBJ2-1 TRBV6-6
CSVGTGNYGYTF TRBJ1-2 TRBV29-1
CASSLGVEKLFF TRBJ1-4 TRBV11-2
CASSYQQGVNTEAFF TRBJ1-1 TRBV27
CASAYRATEAFF TRBJ1-1 TRBV5-4
CSARQNEQFF TRBJ2-1 TRBV20-1
CASSSPVNTGELFF TRBJ2-2 TRBV19
CASAVGGASYEQYF TRBJ2-7 TRBV12-5
CASSTEGLAYETQYF TRBJ2-5 TRBV19
CASSLVGRAPDTQYF TRBJ2-3 TRBV5-1
CASSLTTGPTEAFF TRBJ1-1 TRBV28
CASSYAGDTGELFF TRBJ2-2 TRBV2
CASSLLFSGNTIYF TRBJ1-3 TRBV13
CASSVRGGTGGNTIYF TRBJ1-3 TRBV6-1
CASSSPASRGVGYTF TRBJ1-2 TRBV6-5
CASSRLGGQGMYF TRBJ2-3 TRBV14
CSVERSEKLFF TRBJ1-4 TRBV29-1
CASSATGAPNSPLHF TRBJ1-6 TRBV2
CASSPGSGPPNEQFF TRBJ2-1 TRBV5-1
CASSRGGVRTEAFF TRBJ1-1 TRBV9
CASSQALAGGPSTGELFF TRBJ2-2 TRBV4-3
CASSLVGGIGYEQYF TRBJ2-7 TRBV5-1
CASSMTGGSGANVLTF TRBJ2-6 TRBV9
CASSYIPPGGAAGTDTQYF TRBJ2-3 TRBV7-6
CASSRAGNNQPQHF TRBJ1-5 TRBV19
CASSPRLAVSYNEQFF TRBJ2-1 TRBV18
CASSFDRVWSFGTEAFF TRBJ1-1 TRBV7-2
CASSGGTSGRVVEQYF TRBJ2-7 TRBV7-9
CASSPLADWYEQYF TRBJ2-7 TRBV14
CSVDLSGTSGVDEQFF TRBJ2-1 TRBV29-1
CASSQVALAGVSYEQYF TRBJ2-7 TRBV4-1
CASSERDRLLLSGNTIYF TRBJ1-3 TRBV9
CASSPGTSGSHEQYF TRBJ2-7 TRBV4-2